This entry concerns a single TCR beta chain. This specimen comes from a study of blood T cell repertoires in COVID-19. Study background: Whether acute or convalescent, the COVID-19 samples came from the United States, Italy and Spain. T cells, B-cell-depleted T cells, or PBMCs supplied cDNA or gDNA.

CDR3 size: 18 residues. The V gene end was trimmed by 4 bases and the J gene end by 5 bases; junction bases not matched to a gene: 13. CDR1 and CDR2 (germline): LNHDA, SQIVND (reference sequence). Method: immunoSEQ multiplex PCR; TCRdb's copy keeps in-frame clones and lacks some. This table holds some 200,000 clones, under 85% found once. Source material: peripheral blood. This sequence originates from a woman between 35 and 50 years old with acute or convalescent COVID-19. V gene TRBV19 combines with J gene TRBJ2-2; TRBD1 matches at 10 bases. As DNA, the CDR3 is TGTGCCAGTAGTACTGAACCGGGACAGGGGATTTGGACCGGGGAGCTGTTTTTT. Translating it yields CASSTEPGQGIWTGELFF.